This T cell receptor beta chain was identified in a study of control samples from healthy donors and cancer patients. Only in-frame clones appear in the TCRdb table, and some are missing; sequencing was by immunoSEQ multiplex PCR. The table records about 120,000 clones, approximately 88% of them present only once. This clone has a single count. Trimming removed 2 bases at V and 6 bases at J, with 17 bases between. The CDR3 contains 15 residues. CDR1 and CDR2 from the germline V gene are SGHDT and YYEEEE. The receptor's source is a middle-aged man in good health. The chain uses TRBV5-6 and TRBJ1-1, with a tentative D call TRBD1 (5 bases). The source material was blood. The CDR3 spells CASSFTPRVGPEAFF. The CDR3 DNA reads as TGTGCCAGCAGCTTCACACCCAGGGTTGGGCCTGAAGCTTTCTTT.